This paragraph reports one TCR beta chain. The data were obtained in a study of blood T cell repertoires in COVID-19. Measured with immunoSEQ multiplex PCR; TCRdb has only the in-frame clones, and not every one. The data contain some 190,000 clones, around four fifths of them seen just once; the ten biggest clones take up around 5.5%. The V end lost 6 bases, the J end lost 4 bases, and 10 bases lay between the germline ends. The germline V gene encodes CDR1 MDHEN and CDR2 SYDVKM. The CDR3 runs to 14 residues. The sequence came from a woman aged 70-85 years with active or convalescent COVID-19. Source material: peripheral blood. The chain uses TRBV28 and TRBJ2-6; the D gene is possibly TRBD2 (5 bases). The CDR3 DNA sequence: TGTGCCAGCAGGGGGAGCTCCGGGGCCAACGTCCTGACTTTC. It is translated as CASRGSSGANVLTF.